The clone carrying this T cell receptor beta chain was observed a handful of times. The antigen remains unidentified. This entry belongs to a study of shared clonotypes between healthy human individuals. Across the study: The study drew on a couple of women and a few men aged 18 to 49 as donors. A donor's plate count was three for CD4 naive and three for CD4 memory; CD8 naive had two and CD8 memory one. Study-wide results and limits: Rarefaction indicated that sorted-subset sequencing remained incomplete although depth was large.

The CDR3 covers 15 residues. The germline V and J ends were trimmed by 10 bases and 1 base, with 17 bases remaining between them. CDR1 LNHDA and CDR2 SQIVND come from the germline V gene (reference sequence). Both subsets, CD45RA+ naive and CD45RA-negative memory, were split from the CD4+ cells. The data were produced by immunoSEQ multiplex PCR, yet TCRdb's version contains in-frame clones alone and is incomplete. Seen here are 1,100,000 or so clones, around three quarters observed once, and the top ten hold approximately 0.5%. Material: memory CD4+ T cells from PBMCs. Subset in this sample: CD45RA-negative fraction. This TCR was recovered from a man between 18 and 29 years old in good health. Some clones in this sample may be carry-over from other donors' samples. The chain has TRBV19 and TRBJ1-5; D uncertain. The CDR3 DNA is TGTGCCACTCGGCGGCGGGTGGCGAGCAATCAGCCCCAGCATTTT. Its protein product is CATRRRVASNQPQHF. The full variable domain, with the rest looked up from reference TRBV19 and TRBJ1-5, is DGGITQSPKYLFRKEGQNVTLSCEQNLNHDAMYWYRQDPGQGLRLIYYSQIVNDFQKGDIAEGYSVSREKKESFPLTVTSAQKNPTAFYLCATRRRVASNQPQHFGDGTRLSIL.